The source of this T cell receptor (beta chain) is a study of cytotoxic CD8 clonotypes in ibrutinib-treated CLL (dated by TCRdb to the early 2020s). About the study as a whole: The cohort included around 15 treatment-naive and eleven to twelve relapsed/refractory patients; 17 to 18 were IGHV unmutated. Responses were partial in approximately 24 patients and complete in 2; after median 68 months follow-up, about 14 stayed in remission and about twelve progressed. Response samples were taken after a median of approximately a year on treatment, ranging from about 6 to 40 months. On average, each sample had 255,043 productive templates and more than 75,000 productive rearrangements. Longitudinal samples were obtainable from about 30% of the roughly 90 participants in the trial. Cryopreserved peripheral blood mononuclear cells were collected before treatment, at response, and at either disease progression or sustained remission. Every remission and progressive disease sample was obtained while ibrutinib was still being received by the patients. Overall study outcomes, separate from this receptor: Public clonotypes were found to be uncommon and were observed to contract or remain stable during treatment; the increase in clonality was shown to reflect expansion of private clonotypes at ibrutinib response. Baseline clonality exceeded that of age-matched healthy donors and correlated strongly with circulating CD8+ T-cell counts. At ibrutinib response clonality went up, during sustained remission it held steady, and at progression it dropped back toward baseline. Sampling times were not matched between sustained-remission and progressing patients, and lymph node repertoires were not studied.

Concerning this clone itself: The clone's antigen remains unknown. The input lacks base qualities; no much larger clone sits a single base away. This sample includes further DNA sequences coding for the same CDR3.

CDR1 and CDR2 were assigned from the germline V gene as SGHRS and YFSETQ. V loses 0 bases at its end and J loses 5 bases; junction bases beyond the gene matches: 1. The CDR3 contains 15 residues, cysteine and phenylalanine counted. Only the CDR3 portion is preserved as DNA: 45 bases, with reading frame beginning at the first base. According to the study, the label for this sample's time point signals: progressive disease on ibrutinib. For TCR beta library preparation, about 2 micrograms of genomic DNA were extracted from the cryopreserved PBMCs. Longitudinal blood samples from CLL patients on ibrutinib monotherapy underwent high-throughput TCR beta sequencing. The patients were enrolled in a single-center, open-label phase 2 trial of ibrutinib monotherapy. On a MiSeq, deep resolution sequencing aimed for a depth between 1 in 1 million and 1 in 200,000 T cells, with each clonotype covered approximately 9.2x on average. TCR beta libraries were generated with the immunoSEQ hsTCRB Kit. On the study's bioinformatics: ImmunoSEQ Data Assistant and ImmunoSEQ Analyzer were used for data analysis, and V, D and J genes were assigned according to IMGT definitions. Clonality, which ranges from 0 to 1, was calculated as one minus the normalized Shannon entropy of productive rearrangement frequencies. Only overrepresented clonotypes making up at least 0.05% of each patient's repertoire were included in the public clonotype analysis. About a dozen repertoires from age-matched healthy donors, obtained from immuneACCESS, served as clonality controls. TCRdb re-hosts the immuneACCESS table, in-frame sequences only. Its copies lack some clones; in the studies checked, an unresolved V gene accounts for under half of them, and the cause for the rest is not known. Clone size and V and J calls were adopted from that table, with D and trimming inferred from the DNA. This sample lists 150,000 to 200,000 clones; about 88% were detected once. 3% of the sample lies in the top ten.

The clonotype comes from a human donor with chronic lymphocytic leukemia. Material: PBMCs, obtained at disease progression, from a patient treated with ibrutinib. The sequence is built from TRBV5-1 and TRBJ1-4, with 10 bases aligning to TRBD1. CDR3 region: CASSLGGQGNEKLFF. The DNA sequence is given as TGCGCCAGCAGCTTGGGGGGACAGGGGAATGAAAAACTGTTTTTT.